A selection of T cell receptor beta chains follows, all from one sample in a study of tumor and adjacent non-tumor tissue in lung cancer. Using its own MiXCR run on the multiplex PCR reads, TCRdb lists one record per CDR3 protein. The sample has 50,000 or so distinct CDR3 sequences; around two thirds are singletons. The source material was distant non-tumor lung tissue. These receptors were taken from a woman aged 55-69 years with non-small cell lung cancer. Each CDR3 is given with its conserved first and last residue. The D gene is left open where the match is weak. Rows give clone size only sometimes, using once, few, many, or a class for an expanded clone.

v_call	j_call	clone_size	d_call	cdr3_nt	cdr3_aa
TRBV6-5	TRBJ2-4	-	TRBD1	TGTGCCAGCAGACTGAGCCGTGACAGGGATCGGAACATTCAGTACTTC	CASRLSRDRDRNIQYF
TRBV6-1	TRBJ2-1	few	TRBD2	TGTGCCAACATGGCCCTAGCGGGAGCGTTCTTC	CANMALAGAFF
TRBV6-2/TRBV6-3	TRBJ2-1	-	-	TGTGTCAGCAGTGTCCAGTTATACTACAATGAGCAGTTCTTC	CVSSVQLYYNEQFF
TRBV11-3	TRBJ2-7	-	TRBD1	TGTGCCAGCAGCCGGGACAGGGGGTACGAGTATTACTTC	CASSRDRGYEYYF
TRBV11-1	TRBJ2-2	-	TRBD2	TGTACCAGCAGCCCTCGACTAGCGGGAGACTCCACCGGGGAGCTGTTTTTT	CTSSPRLAGDSTGELFF
TRBV6-5	TRBJ2-5	-	-	TGTGCCAGCAGCGCCCAGGGAGAGGAAGAGACTCATTACTTC	CASSAQGEEETHYF
TRBV11-1	TRBJ1-3	-	-	TGTGCCACCAGTTTCTCGGACACCATATATTTT	CATSFSDTIYF
TRBV4-3	TRBJ2-3	-	-	TGCGCCAGCAGCCAAGGATTAGCGTGGGTAGATACGCAGTATTTT	CASSQGLAWVDTQYF
TRBV6-2/TRBV6-3	TRBJ2-2	-	-	TGTGCCAGCAATTACATCCAGCAGAGGGCCAACACCGGGGAGCTGTTTTTT	CASNYIQQRANTGELFF
TRBV6-5	TRBJ2-1	-	TRBD2	TGTGCCAGCAGTTACTCGGTCTCTAGCGGTCCCTTCAATGAGCAGCTCTTC	CASSYSVSSGPFNEQLF
TRBV10-3	TRBJ1-2	-	-	TGTGCCATCAGTGAGTCGCAGGGAGGGAGGGACTATGGCTACACCTTC	CAISESQGGRDYGYTF
TRBV4-3	TRBJ2-6	once	-	TGCGCCAGCAACCCAGACTCCGGGGGTGGGGCCAACCTCCTGACTTTC	CASNPDSGGGANLLTF